The entry that follows covers one TCR beta chain sequence. The antigen is not known. This cohort consisted of healthy bone marrow donors. Primers included in the PCR were 60 Vbeta and 13 Jbeta primers. Method: immunoSEQ multiplex PCR; TCRdb's copy keeps in-frame clones and lacks some. The repertoire holds approximately 170,000 clones, with around 76% as singletons. This sample stems from a study of cytomegalovirus exposure and HLA in healthy donors. Whole-study context: Earlier sequencing of 150 million to 200 million T cells yielded 120 million or so unique TCR beta sequences.

Study outcomes and limitations: Analysis performed later found about 17,000 TCR beta sequences associated with HLA alleles at 0.05 false discovery rate.

The clonotype was recovered from a woman aged 25 to 39 in good health and CMV-seropositive. Sequenced sample: PBMCs.

The CDR3 reads CASRRQESYEQYF. Written as DNA, the CDR3 is TGTGCCAGCAGACGACAGGAATCCTACGAGCAGTACTTC. The V gene is TRBV6-5, the J gene TRBJ2-7, with D maybe TRBD1 (6 bases). The CDR3 is 13 residues long. Germline CDR1 is MNHEY and CDR2 is SVGAGI. Trimming took off 6 bases at V and 1 base at J, with 10 bases between the two ends.